These T cell receptor beta chains were read from a single sample in a study of T cell responses to AZD1222 COVID-19 vaccine. Sequencing used immunoSEQ multiplex PCR; TCRdb keeps in-frame clones, though not all of them. This sample yields about 100,000 clones, of which around nine tenths are seen a single time; 3% to 3.5% belongs to the top ten. The starting material was peripheral blood, obtained on day 0 of AZD1222 vaccination. Receptors originate from an adult in good health. CDR3s include the opening cysteine and the closing phenylalanine or tryptophan. The D gene is left open where the match is weak. Some rows have no size entry. The others give once, few or many, or a class for an expanded clone.

cdr3_nt: TGTGCCAGCAGTGTTCAAGGGGGCAGGGCTGGGGCCAACGTCCTGACTTTC; cdr3_aa: CASSVQGGRAGANVLTF; clone_size: -; cdr3_length: 17; d_call: TRBD1; j_call: TRBJ2-6; v_call: TRBV6-2/TRBV6-3
cdr3_nt: TGTGCCAGCAGCTTAGATACAGGGGTCTATGGCTACACCTTC; cdr3_aa: CASSLDTGVYGYTF; clone_size: -; cdr3_length: 14; d_call: TRBD1; j_call: TRBJ1-2; v_call: TRBV7-9
cdr3_nt: TGTGCCAGCAGCTTATTGCGGGGCTCTGGGGCCAACGTCCTGACTTTC; cdr3_aa: CASSLLRGSGANVLTF; clone_size: -; cdr3_length: 16; d_call: -; j_call: TRBJ2-6; v_call: TRBV11-2
cdr3_nt: TGTGCCACCAGTGATTTCAGGGGGCCAAACACCGGGGAGCTGTTTTTT; cdr3_aa: CATSDFRGPNTGELFF; clone_size: -; cdr3_length: 16; d_call: TRBD1; j_call: TRBJ2-2; v_call: TRBV24-1
cdr3_nt: TGTGCCAGCAGTTTAGGACATCTAAAGCCCCAGCATTTT; cdr3_aa: CASSLGHLKPQHF; clone_size: -; cdr3_length: 13; d_call: -; j_call: TRBJ1-5; v_call: TRBV27
cdr3_nt: TGCAGCGTTGGGGAAAGAGGGGGCACTGAAGCTTTCTTT; cdr3_aa: CSVGERGGTEAFF; clone_size: -; cdr3_length: 13; d_call: -; j_call: TRBJ1-1; v_call: TRBV29-1
cdr3_nt: TGTGCCACCAGTAATGGGGCGGCGCAGCCCCAGCATTTT; cdr3_aa: CATSNGAAQPQHF; clone_size: -; cdr3_length: 13; d_call: -; j_call: TRBJ1-5; v_call: TRBV24-1
cdr3_nt: TGTGCCAGCAGTCGGGACTTTAATTCACCCCTCCACTTT; cdr3_aa: CASSRDFNSPLHF; clone_size: -; cdr3_length: 13; d_call: -; j_call: TRBJ1-6; v_call: TRBV6-2/TRBV6-3
cdr3_nt: TGTGCCAGCAGCTTCGGGACAGGGGGCCACGAGCAGTACTTC; cdr3_aa: CASSFGTGGHEQYF; clone_size: -; cdr3_length: 14; d_call: TRBD1; j_call: TRBJ2-7; v_call: TRBV9
cdr3_nt: TGTGCCAGCAGTGACTCTTCGTTTGGGGACCAGAATTACAATGAGCAGTTCTTC; cdr3_aa: CASSDSSFGDQNYNEQFF; clone_size: -; cdr3_length: 18; d_call: -; j_call: TRBJ2-1; v_call: TRBV6-4
cdr3_nt: TGTGCCAGCAGTCCCACAGGACCCAATCAGCCCCAGCATTTT; cdr3_aa: CASSPTGPNQPQHF; clone_size: -; cdr3_length: 14; d_call: -; j_call: TRBJ1-5; v_call: TRBV6-6
cdr3_nt: TGTGCCAGCAGTTACTCGCGGTGGAACACCGGGGAGCTGTTTTTT; cdr3_aa: CASSYSRWNTGELFF; clone_size: -; cdr3_length: 15; d_call: -; j_call: TRBJ2-2; v_call: TRBV6-5
cdr3_nt: TGTGCCAGCAGTGACAACTTGGGGGATACGCAGTATTTT; cdr3_aa: CASSDNLGDTQYF; clone_size: -; cdr3_length: 13; d_call: -; j_call: TRBJ2-3; v_call: TRBV6-4
cdr3_nt: TGTGCCAGCAGTGAGGGACGGCTTGAAGCTTTCTTT; cdr3_aa: CASSEGRLEAFF; clone_size: -; cdr3_length: 12; d_call: -; j_call: TRBJ1-1; v_call: TRBV6-6
cdr3_nt: TGTGCCAGCAGCCCCGAGCGCTCCCCAAGGACCCAGTACTTC; cdr3_aa: CASSPERSPRTQYF; clone_size: -; cdr3_length: 14; d_call: -; j_call: TRBJ2-5; v_call: TRBV5-4
cdr3_nt: TGCGCCAGCAGGTCGGAGATTGCTAACTATGGCTACACCTTC; cdr3_aa: CASRSEIANYGYTF; clone_size: few; cdr3_length: 14; d_call: -; j_call: TRBJ1-2; v_call: TRBV5-1
cdr3_nt: TGTGCCAGCAGCTTAAGATCGGCAGACACTTATGGCTACACCTTC; cdr3_aa: CASSLRSADTYGYTF; clone_size: -; cdr3_length: 15; d_call: -; j_call: TRBJ1-2; v_call: TRBV7-2
cdr3_nt: TGTGCCAGCAGCTTTGTGGGGTCTAATGAAAAACTGTTTTTT; cdr3_aa: CASSFVGSNEKLFF; clone_size: -; cdr3_length: 14; d_call: -; j_call: TRBJ1-4; v_call: TRBV5-6
cdr3_nt: TGTGCCAGCAGTTACCACCGTCCCGGGGAGCTGTTTTTT; cdr3_aa: CASSYHRPGELFF; clone_size: -; cdr3_length: 13; d_call: -; j_call: TRBJ2-2; v_call: TRBV6-2/TRBV6-3
cdr3_nt: TGTGCCAGCAGCTTACAGCGGGGTACTGAAGCTTTCTTT; cdr3_aa: CASSLQRGTEAFF; clone_size: -; cdr3_length: 13; d_call: -; j_call: TRBJ1-1; v_call: TRBV11-1
cdr3_nt: TGTGCCAGCAGCTTAGCCACAGGGAGGTTTAATCAGCCCCAGCATTTT; cdr3_aa: CASSLATGRFNQPQHF; clone_size: -; cdr3_length: 16; d_call: -; j_call: TRBJ1-5; v_call: TRBV7-2
cdr3_nt: TGCGCCAGCAGCCAACGATCGTCAGGGAGTATCATAACGACCTATAGAACCGGGGAGCTGTTTTTT; cdr3_aa: CASSQRSSGSIITTYRTGELFF; clone_size: -; cdr3_length: 22; d_call: -; j_call: TRBJ2-2; v_call: TRBV4-3
cdr3_nt: TGTGCCAGCAGCCTGACTAGCGGGGGGGCCCGGGAGCAGTTCTTC; cdr3_aa: CASSLTSGGAREQFF; clone_size: -; cdr3_length: 15; d_call: TRBD2; j_call: TRBJ2-1; v_call: TRBV4-2